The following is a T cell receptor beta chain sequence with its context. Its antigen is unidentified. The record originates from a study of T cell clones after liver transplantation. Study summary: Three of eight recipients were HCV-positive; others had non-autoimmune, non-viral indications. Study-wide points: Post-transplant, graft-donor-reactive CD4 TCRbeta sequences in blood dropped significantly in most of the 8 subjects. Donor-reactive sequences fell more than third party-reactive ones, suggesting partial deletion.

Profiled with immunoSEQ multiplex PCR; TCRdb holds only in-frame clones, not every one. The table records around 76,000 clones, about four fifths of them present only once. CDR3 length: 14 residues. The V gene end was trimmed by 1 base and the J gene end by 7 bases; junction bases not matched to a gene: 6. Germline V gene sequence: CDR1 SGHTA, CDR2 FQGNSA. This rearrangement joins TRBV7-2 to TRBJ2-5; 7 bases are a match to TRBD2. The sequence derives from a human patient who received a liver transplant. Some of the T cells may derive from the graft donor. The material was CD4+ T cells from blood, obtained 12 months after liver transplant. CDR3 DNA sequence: TGTGCCAGCAGCTTAGAACCGTCGGGGGGGACCCAGTACTTC. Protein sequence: CASSLEPSGGTQYF.